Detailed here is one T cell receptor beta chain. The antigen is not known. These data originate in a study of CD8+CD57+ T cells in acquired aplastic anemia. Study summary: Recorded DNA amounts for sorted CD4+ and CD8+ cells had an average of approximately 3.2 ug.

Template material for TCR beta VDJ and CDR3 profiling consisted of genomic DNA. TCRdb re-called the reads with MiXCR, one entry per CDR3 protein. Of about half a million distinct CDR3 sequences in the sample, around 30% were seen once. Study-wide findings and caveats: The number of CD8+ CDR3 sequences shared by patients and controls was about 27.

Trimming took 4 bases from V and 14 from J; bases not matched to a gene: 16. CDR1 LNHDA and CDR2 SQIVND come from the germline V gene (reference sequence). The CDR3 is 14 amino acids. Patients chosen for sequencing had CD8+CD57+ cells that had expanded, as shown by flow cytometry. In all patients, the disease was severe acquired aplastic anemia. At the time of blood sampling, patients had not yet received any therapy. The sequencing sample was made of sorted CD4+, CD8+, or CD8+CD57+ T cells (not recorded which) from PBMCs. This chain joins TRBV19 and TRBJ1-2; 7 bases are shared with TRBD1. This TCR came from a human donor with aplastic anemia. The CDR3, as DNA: TGTGCCAGTAGTAATTCCGGGACAGTAATCGCTCAGACCTTC. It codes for CASSNSGTVIAQTF.